The clone carrying this T cell receptor (beta chain) was observed at least ten times. CDR1 and CDR2 from the germline V gene are SGHVS and FQNEAQ. The length of the CDR3 is 15 residues. V lost 4 bases and J lost 4; bases outside the gene matches: 5. The data were taken from a study of T cells in Graves' hyperthyroidism and ophthalmopathy. There were TCR beta CDR3 regions amplified from RNA transcripts. Initially, a first-round RT-PCR of the TCR CDR3 employed the HTBI primer set. MiXCR, applied by TCRdb to the multiplex PCR reads, yields one record per CDR3 protein. The data hold under 650,000 distinct CDR3 sequences, with 15% to 20% observed a single time.

The material sequenced was blood. The source of this sequence is a woman aged 25-40 years with Graves' hyperthyroidism. The chain is built from TRBV7-8 and TRBJ1-1; 11 bases line up with TRBD1. The CDR3 coding sequence is TGTGCCAGCAGCTGGGACAGGGGGTCGGCCACTGAAGCTTTCTTT. Translating it yields CASSWDRGSATEAFF. Full variable domain (rest looked up from reference TRBV7-8 and TRBJ1-1): GAGVSQSPRYKVAKRGQDVALRCDPISGHVSLFWYQQALGQGPEFLTYFQNEAQLDKSGLPSDRFFAERPEGSVSTLKIQRTQQEDSAVYLCASSWDRGSATEAFFGQGTRLTVV.